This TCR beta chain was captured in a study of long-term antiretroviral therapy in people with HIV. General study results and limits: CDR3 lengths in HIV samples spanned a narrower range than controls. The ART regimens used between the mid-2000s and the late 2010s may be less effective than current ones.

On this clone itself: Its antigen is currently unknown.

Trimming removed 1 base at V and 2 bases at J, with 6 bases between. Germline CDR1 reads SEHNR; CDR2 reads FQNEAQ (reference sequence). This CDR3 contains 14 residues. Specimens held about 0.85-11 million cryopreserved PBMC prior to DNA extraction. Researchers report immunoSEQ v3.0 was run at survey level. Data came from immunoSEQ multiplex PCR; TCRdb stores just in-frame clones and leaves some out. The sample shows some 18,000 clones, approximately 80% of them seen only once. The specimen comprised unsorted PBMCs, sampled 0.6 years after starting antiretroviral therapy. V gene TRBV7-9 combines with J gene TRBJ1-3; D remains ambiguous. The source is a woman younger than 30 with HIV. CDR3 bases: TGTGCCAGCAGCTTAGGGGGTACTGGAAACACCATATATTTT. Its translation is CASSLGGTGNTIYF.